Sequencing of this T cell receptor (beta chain) was carried out in a study of Ad26.COV2.S vaccination and SARS-CoV-2 variants. Study background: Vaccine-arm donor from the placebo-controlled COV1001 Ad26.COV2.S trial.

A word on this clone: The antigen remains unidentified.

Study-level results: The authors reported substantial breadth in spike-specific CD8+ and CD4+ T cell responses after vaccination. Placebo and vaccine recipients had non-spike TCR breadth that was similar.

This CDR3 has 13 amino acids. Germline-derived CDR1 and CDR2 are SGHRS and YFSETQ. V dropped 6 bases and J dropped 1 base, with 10 bases sitting between them. The treatment here: roughly 19 received Ad26.COV2.S at low or high dose, single or two shots; about 5 received placebo; per-sample allocation not given. Day 63 after the first injection of vaccine or placebo was the sampling time. The data were produced by immunoSEQ multiplex PCR, yet TCRdb's version contains in-frame clones alone and is incomplete. Among roughly 680,000 clones listed, roughly 90% were seen once. Source: peripheral blood, taken in a trial of Ad26.COV2.S vaccine versus placebo. This clonotype originated in a person aged 18 to 65 who received the Ad26.COV2.S COVID-19 vaccine or a placebo. The chain is built from TRBV5-1 and TRBJ1-1; unclear D gene. The CDR3 is CASTGAENTEAFF. The CDR3 DNA reads TGCGCCAGCACAGGAGCGGAGAACACTGAAGCTTTCTTT. Full variable domain (rest looked up from reference TRBV5-1 and TRBJ1-1): KAGVTQTPRYLIKTRGQQVTLSCSPISGHRSVSWYQQTPGQGLQFLFEYFSETQRNKGNFPGRFSGRQFSNSRSEMNVSTLELGDSALYLCASTGAENTEAFFGQGTRLTVV.